This T cell receptor beta chain was obtained from a study of beta chain features in type 1 diabetes. The CDR3 length is 13 residues. Deletions cut 0 bases from V and 8 bases from J, with 11 bases between. From germline, CDR1 is SGHNT and CDR2 YYREEE (reference sequence). Every bit of the isolated RNA underwent reverse transcription, so sequencing read expressed TCRB transcripts. Only in-frame clones appear in the TCRdb table, and some are missing; sequencing was by immunoSEQ multiplex PCR. In the table there are about 220,000 clones, about a tenth of which are singletons. Purity exceeded 95% in all sorted populations.

The chain recombines TRBV5-4 with TRBJ1-2; no firm D call. This receptor was identified in a man aged 18 to 35 in good health. Sequenced sample: central memory CD4+ T cells from blood. DNA of the CDR3: TGTGCCAGCAGCTTGGGAGGGAAAGAAGGCTACACCTTC. Protein sequence: CASSLGGKEGYTF. Based on the CDR3 plus reference TRBV5-4 and TRBJ1-2, the full variable domain is ETGVTQSPTHLIKTRGQQVTLRCSSQSGHNTVSWYQQALGQGPQFIFQYYREEENGRGNFPPRFSGLQFPNYSSELNVNALELDDSALYLCASSLGGKEGYTFGSGTRLTVV.